The rows below give T cell receptor beta chains drawn from one sample of a study of T cell changes during pregnancy in multiple sclerosis. Produced via immunoSEQ multiplex PCR; TCRdb's table is partial and in-frame only. Among about 100,000 clones listed, roughly 90% were seen once. The sample in question was peripheral blood, obtained after pregnancy. The source of these receptors is a female donor with multiple sclerosis, enrolled in a pregnancy study. Both conserved end residues are part of each CDR3. The D gene is left open where the match is weak. Clone size, where shown, is once, few, many, or a class for clones that have expanded.

j_gene: TRBJ1-6
v_gene: TRBV7-3
abundance: NA
d_gene: TRBD1
CDR3aa: CASSSGTGNSPLHF
CDR3nt: TGTGCCAGCAGCTCCGGGACAGGGAATTCACCCCTCCACTTT

j_gene: TRBJ2-7
v_gene: TRBV15
abundance: NA
d_gene: TRBD2
CDR3aa: CATSTSGNSYEQYF
CDR3nt: TGTGCCACCTCAACTAGCGGTAACTCCTACGAGCAGTACTTC

j_gene: TRBJ2-1
v_gene: TRBV5-1
abundance: once
d_gene: TRBD2
CDR3aa: CASSSWGSGSISSYNEQFF
CDR3nt: TGCGCCAGCAGCTCTTGGGGTAGCGGGAGTATCAGCTCCTACAATGAGCAGTTCTTC

j_gene: TRBJ1-1
v_gene: TRBV5-1
abundance: NA
d_gene: NA
CDR3aa: CASSLAMTGSTEAFF
CDR3nt: TGCGCCAGCAGCTTGGCTATGACAGGATCAACTGAAGCTTTCTTT

j_gene: TRBJ2-5
v_gene: TRBV5-4
abundance: NA
d_gene: NA
CDR3aa: CASSSGTYQETQYF
CDR3nt: TGTGCCAGCAGCTCCGGGACATACCAAGAGACCCAGTACTTC

j_gene: TRBJ1-4
v_gene: TRBV7-3
abundance: NA
d_gene: TRBD1
CDR3aa: CASSPSGTGNEKLFF
CDR3nt: TGTGCCAGCAGCCCGTCCGGGACAGGGAATGAAAAACTGTTTTTT

j_gene: TRBJ2-3
v_gene: TRBV5-1
abundance: NA
d_gene: NA
CDR3aa: CASSPGSTTDTQYF
CDR3nt: TGCGCCAGCAGCCCGGGATCGACCACAGATACGCAGTATTTT

j_gene: TRBJ2-7
v_gene: TRBV11-3
abundance: NA
d_gene: TRBD1
CDR3aa: CASSLAQGGYEQYF
CDR3nt: TGTGCCAGCAGCTTAGCACAGGGGGGTTACGAGCAGTACTTC

j_gene: TRBJ1-3
v_gene: TRBV28
abundance: NA
d_gene: NA
CDR3aa: CASSLSGSGNTIYF
CDR3nt: TGTGCCAGCAGTTTATCAGGGTCTGGAAACACCATATATTTT

j_gene: TRBJ1-1
v_gene: TRBV28
abundance: NA
d_gene: NA
CDR3aa: CASSLTGKNTEAFF
CDR3nt: TGTGCCAGCAGTTTAACAGGGAAGAACACTGAAGCTTTCTTT

j_gene: TRBJ2-3
v_gene: TRBV7-3
abundance: NA
d_gene: TRBD1
CDR3aa: CASSLRTGPDTQYF
CDR3nt: TGTGCCAGCAGCTTACGGACAGGGCCAGATACGCAGTATTTT

j_gene: TRBJ1-1
v_gene: TRBV28
abundance: NA
d_gene: NA
CDR3aa: CATTGFTEAFF
CDR3nt: TGTGCAACTACGGGGTTCACTGAAGCTTTCTTT

j_gene: TRBJ1-3
v_gene: TRBV4-1
abundance: NA
d_gene: TRBD1
CDR3aa: CASSPRGLFGNTIYF
CDR3nt: TGCGCCAGCAGTCCTAGGGGGCTTTTTGGAAACACCATATATTTT

j_gene: TRBJ1-4
v_gene: TRBV5-6
abundance: once
d_gene: TRBD1
CDR3aa: CASSEDRGLNEKLFF
CDR3nt: TGTGCCAGCAGCGAAGACAGGGGTCTTAATGAAAAACTGTTTTTT

j_gene: TRBJ1-1
v_gene: TRBV7-2
abundance: NA
d_gene: TRBD1
CDR3aa: CASSGHRGVEAFF
CDR3nt: TGTGCCAGCAGCGGACACAGGGGAGTTGAAGCTTTCTTT

j_gene: TRBJ2-3
v_gene: TRBV27
abundance: NA
d_gene: NA
CDR3aa: CASNSGDTDTQYF
CDR3nt: TGTGCCAGCAATTCGGGAGACACAGATACGCAGTATTTT

j_gene: TRBJ1-1
v_gene: TRBV5-4
abundance: NA
d_gene: NA
CDR3aa: CASSIQGLNTEAFF
CDR3nt: TGTGCCAGCAGCATCCAGGGTCTAAACACTGAAGCTTTCTTT

j_gene: TRBJ1-2
v_gene: TRBV30
abundance: NA
d_gene: NA
CDR3aa: CAWRRPGADYGYTF
CDR3nt: TGTGCCTGGAGACGACCGGGAGCGGACTATGGCTACACCTTC

j_gene: TRBJ2-7
v_gene: TRBV6-5
abundance: NA
d_gene: NA
CDR3aa: CASSYSEEAFSYEQYF
CDR3nt: TGTGCCAGCAGTTACTCGGAAGAAGCGTTCTCCTACGAGCAGTACTTC

j_gene: TRBJ1-1
v_gene: TRBV19
abundance: NA
d_gene: TRBD1
CDR3aa: CASSLFFTGARQSEAFF
CDR3nt: TGTGCCAGTAGTCTCTTCTTCACAGGGGCCCGCCAAAGTGAAGCTTTCTTT

j_gene: TRBJ2-1
v_gene: TRBV7-3
abundance: NA
d_gene: TRBD1
CDR3aa: CASSQGQGNNEQFF
CDR3nt: TGTGCCAGCAGCCAAGGACAGGGGAACAATGAGCAGTTCTTC

j_gene: TRBJ1-2
v_gene: TRBV28
abundance: NA
d_gene: NA
CDR3aa: CASSSEQGLGGYTF
CDR3nt: TGTGCCAGCAGTTCGGAACAGGGCCTAGGGGGCTACACCTTC

j_gene: TRBJ2-1
v_gene: TRBV19
abundance: NA
d_gene: NA
CDR3aa: CASSIKQNEQFF
CDR3nt: TGTGCCAGTAGTATTAAACAGAATGAGCAGTTCTTC

j_gene: TRBJ2-2
v_gene: TRBV7-3
abundance: NA
d_gene: NA
CDR3aa: CASSWDFNTGELFF
CDR3nt: TGTGCCAGCAGTTGGGACTTCAACACCGGGGAGCTGTTTTTT

j_gene: TRBJ1-2
v_gene: TRBV6-5
abundance: NA
d_gene: NA
CDR3aa: CASSYSPGPGNYGYTF
CDR3nt: TGTGCCAGCAGTTACTCTCCGGGTCCGGGAAACTATGGCTACACCTTC

j_gene: TRBJ2-7
v_gene: TRBV9
abundance: NA
d_gene: TRBD2
CDR3aa: CASSPRLAGGTYEQYF
CDR3nt: TGTGCCAGCAGCCCTCGGCTAGCGGGGGGTACCTACGAGCAGTACTTC

j_gene: TRBJ1-2
v_gene: TRBV6-5
abundance: NA
d_gene: TRBD1
CDR3aa: CASSFRSQGLGYTF
CDR3nt: TGTGCCAGCAGTTTCCGCTCACAGGGGTTGGGCTACACCTTC

j_gene: TRBJ2-6
v_gene: TRBV5-6
abundance: NA
d_gene: NA
CDR3aa: CASSSQGLGANVLTF
CDR3nt: TGTGCCAGCAGCTCGCAGGGTCTTGGGGCCAACGTCCTGACTTTC

j_gene: TRBJ1-2
v_gene: TRBV2
abundance: NA
d_gene: NA
CDR3aa: CASSGTVSYGYTF
CDR3nt: TGTGCCAGCAGTGGGACAGTTTCCTATGGCTACACCTTC

j_gene: TRBJ2-2
v_gene: TRBV2
abundance: once
d_gene: NA
CDR3aa: CASVNREGTGELFF
CDR3nt: TGTGCCAGCGTGAACAGGGAAGGAACCGGGGAGCTGTTTTTT

j_gene: TRBJ1-6
v_gene: TRBV7-3
abundance: NA
d_gene: TRBD1
CDR3aa: CASSLLGRGSRNSPLHF
CDR3nt: TGTGCCAGCAGCTTACTTGGCAGGGGGTCACGGAATTCACCCCTCCACTTT

j_gene: TRBJ1-1
v_gene: TRBV7-8
abundance: NA
d_gene: TRBD1
CDR3aa: CASSLGETGQGEAFF
CDR3nt: TGTGCCAGCAGCTTAGGGGAGACAGGGCAGGGTGAAGCTTTCTTT

j_gene: TRBJ2-1
v_gene: TRBV7-2
abundance: NA
d_gene: TRBD2
CDR3aa: CASSPLSGRGNEQFF
CDR3nt: TGTGCCAGCAGCCCCCTTAGCGGGAGGGGCAATGAGCAGTTCTTC

j_gene: TRBJ1-5
v_gene: TRBV28
abundance: once
d_gene: TRBD1
CDR3aa: CASSLTGYSQPQHF
CDR3nt: TGTGCCAGCAGTTTGACAGGGTATAGTCAGCCCCAGCATTTT

j_gene: TRBJ1-1
v_gene: TRBV29-1
abundance: NA
d_gene: NA
CDR3aa: CSVQTARAEAFF
CDR3nt: TGCAGCGTTCAGACAGCCCGGGCTGAAGCTTTCTTT

j_gene: TRBJ1-6
v_gene: TRBV10-3
abundance: NA
d_gene: TRBD1
CDR3aa: CAISRDSNNSPLHF
CDR3nt: TGTGCCATCAGTCGGGACAGTAATAATTCACCCCTCCACTTT

j_gene: TRBJ1-6
v_gene: TRBV4-1
abundance: NA
d_gene: NA
CDR3aa: CASSDVTGLNSPLHF
CDR3nt: TGCGCCAGCAGCGATGTGACAGGACTTAATTCACCCCTCCACTTT

j_gene: TRBJ2-2
v_gene: TRBV5-1
abundance: NA
d_gene: TRBD2
CDR3aa: CASSLGPGRGTGELFF
CDR3nt: TGCGCCAGCAGTCTAGGTCCGGGGCGGGGGACCGGGGAGCTGTTTTTT

j_gene: TRBJ1-1
v_gene: TRBV10-3
abundance: NA
d_gene: NA
CDR3aa: CAILQGHGTEAFF
CDR3nt: TGTGCCATCCTCCAGGGGCACGGCACTGAAGCTTTCTTT

j_gene: TRBJ2-7
v_gene: TRBV15
abundance: NA
d_gene: NA
CDR3aa: CATADWGASYEQYF
CDR3nt: TGTGCCACCGCCGACTGGGGAGCGTCCTACGAGCAGTACTTC

j_gene: TRBJ2-2
v_gene: TRBV5-1
abundance: once
d_gene: TRBD2
CDR3aa: CASSASTSGLTTGELFF
CDR3nt: TGCGCCAGCAGCGCATCGACTAGCGGCCTAACCACCGGGGAGCTGTTTTTT

j_gene: TRBJ1-1
v_gene: TRBV18
abundance: few
d_gene: TRBD1
CDR3aa: CASSGQGTEAFF
CDR3nt: TGTGCCAGCTCTGGACAGGGGACTGAAGCTTTCTTT

j_gene: TRBJ2-1
v_gene: TRBV7-9
abundance: NA
d_gene: TRBD2
CDR3aa: CASSLMITSVGNEQFF
CDR3nt: TGTGCCAGCAGCTTAATGATAACTAGCGTAGGCAATGAGCAGTTCTTC

j_gene: TRBJ2-3
v_gene: TRBV5-5
abundance: NA
d_gene: TRBD2
CDR3aa: CASSTGTRDTDTQYF
CDR3nt: TGTGCCAGCAGCACAGGGACTAGAGACACAGATACGCAGTATTTT

j_gene: TRBJ2-7
v_gene: TRBV9
abundance: NA
d_gene: NA
CDR3aa: CASSVGEGAGAYEQYF
CDR3nt: TGTGCCAGCAGCGTAGGGGAGGGTGCAGGGGCCTACGAGCAGTACTTC

j_gene: TRBJ1-5
v_gene: TRBV7-9
abundance: NA
d_gene: NA
CDR3aa: CASSLSNQPQHF
CDR3nt: TGTGCCAGCAGCCTTAGCAATCAGCCCCAGCATTTT

j_gene: TRBJ2-7
v_gene: TRBV5-1
abundance: few
d_gene: NA
CDR3aa: CASSLAQATYEQYF
CDR3nt: TGCGCCAGCAGCTTGGCCCAAGCGACCTACGAGCAGTACTTC

j_gene: TRBJ1-3
v_gene: TRBV18
abundance: NA
d_gene: NA
CDR3aa: CASSPSGHGNTIYF
CDR3nt: TGTGCCAGCTCACCCTCCGGACATGGAAACACCATATATTTT

j_gene: TRBJ2-5
v_gene: TRBV19
abundance: NA
d_gene: NA
CDR3aa: CASSMEPGETQYF
CDR3nt: TGTGCCAGTAGTATGGAGCCCGGGGAGACCCAGTACTTC

j_gene: TRBJ2-1
v_gene: TRBV6-4
abundance: NA
d_gene: TRBD1
CDR3aa: CASSDSGQGYNEQFF
CDR3nt: TGTGCCAGCAGTGACTCGGGACAGGGTTACAATGAGCAGTTCTTC

j_gene: TRBJ2-1
v_gene: TRBV5-1
abundance: NA
d_gene: TRBD2
CDR3aa: CASSSGLAGGPSYNEQFF
CDR3nt: TGCGCCAGCAGCTCCGGACTAGCGGGAGGTCCCTCCTACAATGAGCAGTTCTTC

j_gene: TRBJ1-2
v_gene: TRBV7-9
abundance: NA
d_gene: NA
CDR3aa: CASSLFEDTANYGYTF
CDR3nt: TGTGCCAGCAGCTTATTCGAGGACACAGCTAACTATGGCTACACCTTC

j_gene: TRBJ2-7
v_gene: TRBV9
abundance: NA
d_gene: TRBD2
CDR3aa: CASSNPLAGGPYEQYF
CDR3nt: TGTGCCAGCAGCAATCCTCTAGCGGGAGGTCCCTACGAGCAGTACTTC

j_gene: TRBJ2-1
v_gene: TRBV9
abundance: NA
d_gene: NA
CDR3aa: CASRPRGSDEQFF
CDR3nt: TGTGCCAGCAGACCTAGGGGATCGGATGAGCAGTTCTTC

j_gene: TRBJ2-3
v_gene: TRBV6-1
abundance: NA
d_gene: TRBD1
CDR3aa: CASSEDRGDTQYF
CDR3nt: TGTGCCAGCAGTGAAGACAGGGGAGATACGCAGTATTTT